This T cell receptor beta chain emerged from a study of identical twins. The CDR3 runs to 15 residues. The germline CDR1 and CDR2 sequences are SEHNR and FQNEAQ (reference sequence). Trimming removed 4 bases from V and 5 bases from J; junction bases left unmatched: 8. TCRdb ran MiXCR on the 5' RACE reads and lists one entry per CDR3 protein. The sample carries hundreds of thousands of distinct CDR3 sequences, about 18% recorded once. The sample also formed part of further work on T cells expressing NK-cell markers.

The source of this sequence is a woman aged 18 to 35 in good health. The sequencing input was PBMCs. This sequence joins TRBV7-9 and TRBJ2-5; 9 positions agree with TRBD2. This CDR3 reads CASSSAGGRRETQYF. For the CDR3, the DNA is TGTGCCAGCAGCTCCGCGGGGGGGCGGAGGGAGACCCAGTACTTC.